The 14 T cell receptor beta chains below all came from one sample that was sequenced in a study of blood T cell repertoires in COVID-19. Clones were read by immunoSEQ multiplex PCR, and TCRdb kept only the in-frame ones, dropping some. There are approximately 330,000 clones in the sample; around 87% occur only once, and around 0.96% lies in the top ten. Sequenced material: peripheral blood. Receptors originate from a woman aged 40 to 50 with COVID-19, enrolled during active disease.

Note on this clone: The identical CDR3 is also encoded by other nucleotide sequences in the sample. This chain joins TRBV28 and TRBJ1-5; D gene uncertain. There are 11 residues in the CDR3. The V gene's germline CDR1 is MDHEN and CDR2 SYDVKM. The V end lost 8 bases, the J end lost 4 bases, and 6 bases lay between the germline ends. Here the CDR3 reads CASGSNQPQHF. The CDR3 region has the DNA TGTGCCAGCGGCAGTAATCAGCCCCAGCATTTT.

Here the CDR3 DNA reads TGTGCCAGCAGCGTTCTGGGGGACTATTCTGGAAACACCATATATTTT. This gives the protein CASSVLGDYSGNTIYF. The chain links TRBV9 to TRBJ1-3, with D perhaps TRBD1 (5 bases). Germline V lookup: CDR1 SGDLS, CDR2 YYNGEE. V was clipped by 2 bases and J by 1 base, with 13 bases between them. The CDR3 is 16 residues long.

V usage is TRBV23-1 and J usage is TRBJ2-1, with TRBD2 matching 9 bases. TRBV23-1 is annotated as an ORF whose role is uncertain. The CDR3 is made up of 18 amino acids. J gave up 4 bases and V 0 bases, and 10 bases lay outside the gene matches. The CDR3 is CASSQSFASGESYNEQFF. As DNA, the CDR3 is TGCGCCAGCAGTCAATCCTTTGCTAGCGGGGAAAGTTACAATGAGCAGTTCTTC.

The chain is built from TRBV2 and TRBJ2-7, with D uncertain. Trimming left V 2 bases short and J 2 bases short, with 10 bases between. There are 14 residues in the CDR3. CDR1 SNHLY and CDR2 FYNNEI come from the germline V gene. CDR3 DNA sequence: TGTGCCAGCAGTGAATCGAGGTACCCCTACGAGCAGTACTTC. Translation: CASSESRYPYEQYF. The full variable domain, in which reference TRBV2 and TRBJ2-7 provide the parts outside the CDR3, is EPEVTQTPSHQVTQMGQEVILRCVPISNHLYFYWYRQILGQKVEFLVSFYNNEISEKSEIFDDQFSVERPDGSNFTLKIRSTKLEDSAMYFCASSESRYPYEQYFGPGTRLTVT.

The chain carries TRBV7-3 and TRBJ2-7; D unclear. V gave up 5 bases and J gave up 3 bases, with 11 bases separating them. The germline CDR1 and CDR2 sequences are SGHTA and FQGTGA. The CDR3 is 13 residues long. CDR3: CASSPNSGYEQYF. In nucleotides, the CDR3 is TGTGCCAGCAGCCCAAACTCGGGCTACGAGCAGTACTTC.

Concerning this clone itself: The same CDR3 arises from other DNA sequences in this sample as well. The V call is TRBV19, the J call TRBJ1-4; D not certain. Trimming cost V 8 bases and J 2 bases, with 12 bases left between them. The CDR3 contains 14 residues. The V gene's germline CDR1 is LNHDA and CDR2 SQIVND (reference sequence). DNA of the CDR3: TGTGCCAGTCGCCGCGGGTCGACTAATGAAAAACTGTTTTTT. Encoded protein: CASRRGSTNEKLFF.

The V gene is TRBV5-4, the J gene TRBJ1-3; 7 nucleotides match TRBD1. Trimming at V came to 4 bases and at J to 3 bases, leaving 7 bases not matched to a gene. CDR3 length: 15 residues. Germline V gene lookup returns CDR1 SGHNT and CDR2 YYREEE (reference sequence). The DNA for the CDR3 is TGTGCCAGCAGCGATGGAAGGGGGCTTGGAAACACCATATATTTT. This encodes CASSDGRGLGNTIYF.

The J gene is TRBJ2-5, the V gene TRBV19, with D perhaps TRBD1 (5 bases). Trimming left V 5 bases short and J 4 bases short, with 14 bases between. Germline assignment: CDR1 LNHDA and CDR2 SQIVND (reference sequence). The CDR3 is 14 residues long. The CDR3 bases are TGTGCCAGTAGTCCAGGTCAGGGAACAGAGACCCAGTACTTC. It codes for CASSPGQGTETQYF.

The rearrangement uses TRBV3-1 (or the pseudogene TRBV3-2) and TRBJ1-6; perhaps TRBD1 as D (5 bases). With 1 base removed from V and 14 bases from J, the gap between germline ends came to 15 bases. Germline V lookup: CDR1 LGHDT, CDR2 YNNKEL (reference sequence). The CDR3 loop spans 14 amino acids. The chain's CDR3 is CASSQGDGPGALHF. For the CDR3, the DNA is TGTGCCAGCAGCCAAGGGGACGGACCGGGGGCCCTCCACTTT.

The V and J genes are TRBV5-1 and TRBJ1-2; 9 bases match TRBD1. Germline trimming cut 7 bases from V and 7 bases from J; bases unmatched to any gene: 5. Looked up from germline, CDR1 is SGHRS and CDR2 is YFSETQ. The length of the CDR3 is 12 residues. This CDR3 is CASGQGMSGYTF. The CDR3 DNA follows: TGCGCCAGCGGACAGGGGATGAGTGGCTACACCTTC.

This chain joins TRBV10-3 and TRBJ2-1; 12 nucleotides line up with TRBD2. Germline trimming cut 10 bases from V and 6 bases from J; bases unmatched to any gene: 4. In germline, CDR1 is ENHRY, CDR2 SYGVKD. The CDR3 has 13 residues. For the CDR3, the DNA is TGTGCCACACTAGCGGGAGGAACCAATGAGCAGTTCTTC. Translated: CATLAGGTNEQFF.

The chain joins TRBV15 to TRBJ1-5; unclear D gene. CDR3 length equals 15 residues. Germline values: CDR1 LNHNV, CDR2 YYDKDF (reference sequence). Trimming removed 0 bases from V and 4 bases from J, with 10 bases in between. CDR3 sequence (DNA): TGTGCCACCAGCAGAGATCTCCAGGTTAATCAGCCCCAGCATTTT. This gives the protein CATSRDLQVNQPQHF.

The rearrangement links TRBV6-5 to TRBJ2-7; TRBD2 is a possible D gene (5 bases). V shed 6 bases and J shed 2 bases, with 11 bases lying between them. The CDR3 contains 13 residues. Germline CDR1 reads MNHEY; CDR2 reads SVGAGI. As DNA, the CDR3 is TGTGCCAGCAGCCCCCCGGGGACCTACGAGCAGTACTTC. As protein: CASSPPGTYEQYF.

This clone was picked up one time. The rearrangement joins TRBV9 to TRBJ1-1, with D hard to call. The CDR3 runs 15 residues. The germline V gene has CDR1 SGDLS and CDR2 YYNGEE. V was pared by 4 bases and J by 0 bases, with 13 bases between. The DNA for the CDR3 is TGTGCCAGCAGCCCTAGGTACTTCATGAACACTGAAGCTTTCTTT. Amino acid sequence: CASSPRYFMNTEAFF.